This TCR beta chain was identified in a study of cytomegalovirus exposure and HLA in healthy donors (dated by TCRdb to 2016 to 2017). Looking at the study overall: According to a later analysis, the 120 or so validation repertoires were produced on the same platform as the approximately 610 repertoires of the first cohort. Besides the first cohort of some 670 subjects, a separate validation cohort made up of around 120 different subjects was used. The aim of the study was to test whether cataloging public T cell receptors could identify signatures of past pathogen exposure. To predict cytomegalovirus infection status, the study combined high-throughput TCR immunosequencing, statistical association of individual TCRs with disease status, and machine learning. Results and caveats for the whole study, not just this receptor: The authors suggested that the approach could potentially be extended to other disease states and immunological phenotypes. Three of the identified cytomegalovirus-associated TCR beta chains were confirmed in vitro to be specific for cytomegalovirus antigens. In the study, approximately 150 TCR beta chains were listed as associated with cytomegalovirus. A later analysis had no HLA typing for the validation cohort, so co-occurrence there was scored across all 110 or so repertoires. In both the original and validation cohorts, the classifier was reported to diagnose cytomegalovirus status with high specificity and sensitivity. Of the cluster scores, roughly 95% were above 0 in a later analysis, which found that TCRs clustered in the first cohort also tended to co-occur in the 120 validation repertoires. Across donors, most TCR sequences were observed very rarely, whereas some public TCRs were present in many individuals.

Receptor amplification or capture employed the immunoSEQ multiplex PCR assay. In the authors' own workflow: To diagnose cytomegalovirus status from the catalog of TCR beta chain sequences, a statistical classification framework was built. TCRdb provides this immuneACCESS table in a form limited to in-frame rearrangements. Some clones are lacking; in checked studies, under half of them reflect an unresolved V gene, and why the rest are absent is not known. V and J calls and clone size are given by that table; D and trimming were obtained from the DNA. The sample records fewer than 200,000 clones, 86% of which are singletons. The top ten hold more than 2% of the sample. At the junction V is shortened by 3 bases and J by 4 bases, with 13 bases in between. The germline V gene sets CDR1 to SGHVS and CDR2 to FNYEAQ. CDR3 length: 15 amino acids, cysteine to phenylalanine. Only the CDR3 portion is preserved as DNA: 45 bases, with reading frame beginning at the first base.

As concerns this clone: Its antigen remains undetermined. No much larger clone exists at a distance of one base, and base qualities are not known.

The donors were included in the validation cohort of roughly 120 subjects, a group kept apart from the roughly 730-subject first cohort. Sequencing was performed on PBMCs. The sequence was collected from a woman under 30 in good health and CMV-seronegative. The rearranged chain carries TRBV7-6 and TRBJ2-1, with the identity of the D gene unclear. The base sequence is TGTGCCAGCAGCTTTAAAGGAGAGGTATACAATGAGCAGTTCTTC. Its product reads: CASSFKGEVYNEQFF.